This is a list of T cell receptor beta chains from one sample in a study of T cell responses to AZD1222 COVID-19 vaccine. The method was immunoSEQ multiplex PCR; TCRdb's version includes in-frame clones alone and lacks a portion of them. The table lists roughly 140,000 clones, 93% of them singletons. The sample in question was peripheral blood, obtained after recovery from COVID-19. Receptors originate from an adult who had recovered from COVID-19. Each CDR3 is given with its conserved first and last residue. D genes are given only for firm matches. Rows may omit the clone size; those that give it use once, few, many or a size class.

clone size | J gene | V gene | D gene | CDR3 DNA | CDR3 protein
. | TRBJ2-3 | TRBV6-4 | TRBD2 | TGTGCCAGCAGTGCTAGCGGTAGCACAGATACGCAGTATTTT | CASSASGSTDTQYF
once | TRBJ1-4 | TRBV5-1 | TRBD1 | TGCGCCAGCAGCTTGGAACGGACAGGGGGGCGTGAAAAACTGTTTTTT | CASSLERTGGREKLFF
. | TRBJ2-2 | TRBV5-1 | . | TGCGCCAGCAGCTGGGACCGACACCGCGGGGAGCTGTTTTTT | CASSWDRHRGELFF
. | TRBJ2-1 | TRBV7-3 | . | TGTGCCAGCAGCCCTTACGAGGGCCCCTACAATGAGCAGTTCTTC | CASSPYEGPYNEQFF
. | TRBJ2-7 | TRBV2 | TRBD2 | TGTGCCAGCACGGCTCCTAGCGGGAGTGCCGAGCAGTACTTC | CASTAPSGSAEQYF
. | TRBJ1-1 | TRBV9 | . | TGTGCCAGCAGCGTAGAACCGGGTCCCCGGGGGAACACTGAAGCTTTCTTT | CASSVEPGPRGNTEAFF
. | TRBJ1-5 | TRBV12-2 | . | TGTGCAAGTCGCTTAGTAGCAGATAATCAGCCCCAGCATTTT | CASRLVADNQPQHF
. | TRBJ1-1 | TRBV7-3 | . | TGTGCCAGCAGCTTCGACGGAGGCACTGAAGCTTTCTTT | CASSFDGGTEAFF
. | TRBJ2-2 | TRBV27 | TRBD2 | TGTGCCAGCAGTCCCTTAGCGGGAGCGTGGAACACCGGGGAGCTGTTTTTT | CASSPLAGAWNTGELFF
. | TRBJ1-2 | TRBV7-2 | . | TGTGCCAGGCACACAGAGCCTGATGGCTACACCTTC | CARHTEPDGYTF
. | TRBJ1-2 | TRBV2 | . | TGTGCCAGCAGTGAACAGGGGCCTTATGGCTACACCTTC | CASSEQGPYGYTF
. | TRBJ1-1 | TRBV5-5 | . | TGTGCCAGCAGCTTACAGGCCATGAACACTGAAGCTTTCTTT | CASSLQAMNTEAFF
. | TRBJ2-7 | TRBV11-2 | . | TGTGCCAGCAGCCCGCGTCGGGCAGGAGCCTACGAGCAGTACTTC | CASSPRRAGAYEQYF
. | TRBJ1-4 | TRBV7-2 | TRBD1 | TGTGCCAGCTCCTTCCCAGGGGGTGAAAAACTGTTTTTT | CASSFPGGEKLFF
. | TRBJ1-6 | TRBV2 | . | TGTGCCAGCAGTGAAATGATGGGGAAAAATTCACCCCTCCACTTT | CASSEMMGKNSPLHF
once | TRBJ1-1 | TRBV5-1 | TRBD1 | TGCGCCAGCAGCCCGCCGCGGGGGGACGACAGGGGGCGGACTGAAGCTTTCTTT | CASSPPRGDDRGRTEAFF
once | TRBJ2-2 | TRBV10-3 | . | TGTGCCATCAGGGACCCTGTGGGGACCGGGGAGCTGTTTTTT | CAIRDPVGTGELFF
. | TRBJ1-4 | TRBV5-1 | TRBD1 | TGCGCCAGCAGCTCAACAGGGGGCGGCAATAATGAAAAACTGTTTTTT | CASSSTGGGNNEKLFF
. | TRBJ2-1 | TRBV19 | TRBD2 | TGTGCCAGTAGTATAGATCTGAGCGGGAGGGCCGGCAATGAGCAGTTCTTC | CASSIDLSGRAGNEQFF
. | TRBJ2-3 | TRBV7-8 | TRBD1 | TGTGCCAGCAGCATGCAACAGGGGGTGGGAACAGATACGCAGTATTTT | CASSMQQGVGTDTQYF
. | TRBJ1-1 | TRBV9 | . | TGTGCCAGCAGCGTTGCATCACAGAACACTGAAGCTTTCTTT | CASSVASQNTEAFF
once | TRBJ2-3 | TRBV6-6 | . | TGTGCCAGCAGTCTCCGGCCCGGGACCTTACCTACAGATACGCAGTATTTT | CASSLRPGTLPTDTQYF